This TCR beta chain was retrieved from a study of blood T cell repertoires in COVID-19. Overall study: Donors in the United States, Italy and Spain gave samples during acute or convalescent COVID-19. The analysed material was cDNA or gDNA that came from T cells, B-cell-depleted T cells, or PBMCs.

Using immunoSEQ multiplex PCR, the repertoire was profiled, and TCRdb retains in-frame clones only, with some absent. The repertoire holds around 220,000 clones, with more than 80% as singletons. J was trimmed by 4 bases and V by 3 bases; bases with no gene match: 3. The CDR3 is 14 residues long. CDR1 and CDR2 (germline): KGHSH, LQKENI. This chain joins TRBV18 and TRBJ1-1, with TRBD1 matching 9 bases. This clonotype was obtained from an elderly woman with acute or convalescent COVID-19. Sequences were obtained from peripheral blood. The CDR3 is CASSPDRGGTEAFF. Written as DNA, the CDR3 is TGTGCCAGCTCACCGGACAGGGGAGGCACTGAAGCTTTCTTT.